A single sample gave rise to the 10 T cell receptor beta chains below, sequenced in a study of blood T cell repertoires in COVID-19. Sequencing was performed with immunoSEQ multiplex PCR; in TCRdb, only in-frame clones are kept and a portion is missing. The table shows approximately 77,000 clones, with approximately 76% occurring only once. Material: peripheral blood. All receptors derive from a man in his 70s with active or convalescent COVID-19.

The CDR3 is CASSGRFSGNTIYF. The DNA of the CDR3 is TGTGCCAGCAGTGGTCGGTTCTCTGGAAACACCATATATTTT. The chain uses TRBV2 and TRBJ1-3; no clear D. This CDR3 spans 14 amino acids. V was clipped by 4 bases and J by 0 bases, with 7 bases between them. Germline CDR1 and CDR2: SNHLY and FYNNEI. Combining the CDR3 with reference TRBV2 and TRBJ1-3 gives the whole variable domain EPEVTQTPSHQVTQMGQEVILRCVPISNHLYFYWYRQILGQKVEFLVSFYNNEISEKSEIFDDQFSVERPDGSNFTLKIRSTKLEDSAMYFCASSGRFSGNTIYFGEGSWLTVV.

This CDR3 reads CASSPHSGPGNTIYF. CDR3 bases: TGTGCCAGCAGCCCCCATTCAGGGCCCGGAAACACCATATATTTT. This rearrangement joins TRBV7-3 to TRBJ1-3; TRBD1 is a possible D gene (5 bases). Per germline, CDR1 SGHTA and CDR2 FQGTGA. This CDR3 spans 15 amino acids. V lost 5 bases and J 4 bases, leaving 15 bases between the germline ends.

The V call is TRBV6-4, the J call TRBJ2-1, with 11 bases aligning to TRBD1. J gave up 5 bases and V 2 bases, and 5 bases lay outside the gene matches. The CDR3 spans 16 residues. Looked up from germline, CDR1 is MRHNA and CDR2 is SNTAGT. The DNA for the CDR3 is TGTGCCAGCAGTGACCAGGGGACAGGGGGTCACAATGAGCAGTTCTTC. This encodes CASSDQGTGGHNEQFF.

The chain carries TRBV6-6 and TRBJ1-2; TRBD1 agrees at 9 bases. V shed 5 bases and J 8 bases; nucleotides not matched to a gene: 6. The CDR3 runs 13 residues. Germline V gene lookup returns CDR1 MNHNY and CDR2 SVGAGI (reference sequence). DNA of the CDR3: TGTGCCAGCAGTGTGGACAGGGGAAAGGGCTACACCTTC. Its translation: CASSVDRGKGYTF.

The gene calls are TRBV5-1 and TRBJ2-3; possible D gene TRBD1, 5 bases. Deletions cut 7 bases from V and 3 bases from J, with 21 bases between. The CDR3 spans 16 residues. CDR1 and CDR2 (germline): SGHRS, YFSETQ. CDR3 residues: CASRASGSIKTDTQYF. For the CDR3, the DNA is TGCGCCAGCCGAGCTTCAGGGTCCATTAAGACAGATACGCAGTATTTT.

This chain connects TRBV6-1 to TRBJ1-1, with D unresolved. Germline values: CDR1 MNHNS, CDR2 SASEGT. The CDR3 spans 13 residues. Trimming cost V 2 bases and J 5 bases, with 9 bases left between them. For the CDR3, the DNA is TGTGCCAGCAGTGAACGGTTTTTTACTGAAGCTTTCTTT. Translated: CASSERFFTEAFF.

The chain is built from TRBV10-3 and TRBJ2-1; TRBD1 matches 9 bases. Trimming took 6 bases from V and 9 from J; bases not matched to a gene: 9. Germline V gene data show CDR1 as ENHRY and CDR2 as SYGVKD. The CDR3 runs 14 residues. CDR3 sequence: CAIRLGTGIIEQFF. DNA for the CDR3: TGTGCCATCAGACTCGGGACAGGGATCATTGAGCAGTTCTTC.

This clone showed up just a few times. The chain employs TRBV19 and TRBJ2-7; 7 bases align to TRBD1. The CDR3 has 13 residues. The germline CDR1 and CDR2 sequences are LNHDA and SQIVND (reference sequence). Trimming at V came to 11 bases and at J to 6 bases, leaving 13 bases not matched to a gene. Here the CDR3 DNA reads TGTGCCGCCGGTACGGGACAGAGACGCGAGCAGTACTTC. Its translation: CAAGTGQRREQYF. The full variable domain, rest sourced from reference TRBV19 and TRBJ2-7, is DGGITQSPKYLFRKEGQNVTLSCEQNLNHDAMYWYRQDPGQGLRLIYYSQIVNDFQKGDIAEGYSVSREKKESFPLTVTSAQKNPTAFYLCAAGTGQRREQYFGPGTRLTVT.

CDR3 sequence (DNA): TGTGCCAGCAGTCAACCGGGACTAGCGGGGGCGGGCTCCTACAATGAGCAGTTCTTC. Translation gives CASSQPGLAGAGSYNEQFF. This chain connects TRBV28 to TRBJ2-1; 14 bases are shared with TRBD2. V trimming: 5 bases; J trimming: 0 bases; junction bases outside the gene matches: 9. Per the germline V gene, CDR1 is MDHEN and CDR2 is SYDVKM. The CDR3 has 19 residues.

V gene TRBV7-9 combines with J gene TRBJ1-6; D remains ambiguous. This CDR3 is built from 11 residues. The V gene lost 5 bases and the J gene lost 14 bases, with 10 bases spanning the gap. Germline V lookup: CDR1 SEHNR, CDR2 FQNEAQ (reference sequence). The CDR3 loop is CASSPGEALHF. The CDR3, as DNA: TGTGCCAGCAGCCCTGGGGAGGCCCTCCACTTT. Looking up the rest from reference TRBV7-9 and TRBJ1-6 gives the full variable domain: DTGVSQNPRHKITKRGQNVTFRCDPISEHNRLYWYRQTLGQGPEFLTYFQNEAQLEKSRLLSDRFSAERPKGSFSTLEIQRTEQGDSAMYLCASSPGEALHFGNGTRLTVT.